This paragraph reports one T cell receptor (beta chain). The data originate from a study of blood T cell repertoires in COVID-19. Study information: Some COVID-19 samples were acute and others convalescent; all came from the United States, Italy and Spain. Sample material is recorded as cDNA or gDNA derived from T cells, B-cell-depleted T cells, or PBMCs.

In the study's own analysis: Estimates of nucleated cell counts were drawn from the amplification of reference gene primers. Sequenced by immunoSEQ multiplex PCR; TCRdb stores in-frame clones only, minus some. That table is the source of V, J and clone size, and D and trimming were worked out from the DNA. The sample has under 75,000 clones; 73% are singletons. The sample was peripheral blood. This clonotype was sampled from a man in his sixties with acute or convalescent COVID-19.

The DNA of the CDR3 is TGTGCCAGCAGCTTTGGAACTAGCGGGTATGAGCAGTTCTTC. The encoded protein is CASSFGTSGYEQFF. This chain uses TRBV7-9 with TRBJ2-1; 9 nucleotides agree with TRBD2. Unmatched junction bases numbered 5, after V lost 3 bases and J lost 8 bases. CDR1 is SEHNR, CDR2 FQNEAQ, per germline (reference sequence). This CDR3 has 14 amino acids.